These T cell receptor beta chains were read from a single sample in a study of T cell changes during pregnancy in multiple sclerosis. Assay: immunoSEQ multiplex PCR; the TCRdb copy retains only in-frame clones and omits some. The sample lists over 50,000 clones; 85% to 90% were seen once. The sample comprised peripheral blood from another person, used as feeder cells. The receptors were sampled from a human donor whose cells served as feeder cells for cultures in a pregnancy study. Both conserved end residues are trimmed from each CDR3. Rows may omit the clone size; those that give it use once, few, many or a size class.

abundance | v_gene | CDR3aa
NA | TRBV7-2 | ASSLTPGGQF
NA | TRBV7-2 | ASSLTTGTVKNTGELF
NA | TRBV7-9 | ASSQWGQRGVETQY
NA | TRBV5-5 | ASSLEVLQKETQY
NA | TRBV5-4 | ASSLQDRGQTGYT
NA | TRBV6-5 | ASSSPGNMGYGYT
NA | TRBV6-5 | ASRALEMEF
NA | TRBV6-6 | ASSSGQHNQPQH
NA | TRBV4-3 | ASSPSGGRFTGELF
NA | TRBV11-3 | ASSFGPSKGETQY
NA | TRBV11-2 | ASSLIGGADYGYT
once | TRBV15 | ATSRGGQGDTEAF
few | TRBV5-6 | ASSLGAPTGGELF
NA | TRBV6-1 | ASSRQDNQPQH